This TCR beta chain is drawn from a study of regulatory T cells. With 4 bases clipped from V and 9 bases from J, the junction kept 8 bases outside the gene matches. This CDR3 has 15 amino acids. Germline CDR1 and CDR2: SGHRS and YFSETQ. The primer mix had 52 TRBV and 13 TRBJ primers. Some clones are missing from TCRdb's copy, which holds only in-frame ones; the method was immunoSEQ multiplex PCR. The sample holds over 5,500 clones, approximately 80% seen once. Whole-study results and caveats: Control CD8+ cells showed a nonsignificant trend toward higher Shannon entropy than patient CD8+ cells.

Details on this clone: Antigen: not known.

This chain links TRBV5-1 with TRBJ2-1; 12 positions agree with TRBD2. Sequencing was carried out using CD8+ T cells sorted from blood. The TCR comes from a child younger than 18 with CD3G deficiency. CDR3 bases: TGCGCCAGCAGCGCCGGGACTAGCGGGTCTCCTGAGCAGTTCTTC. It translates to CASSAGTSGSPEQFF.